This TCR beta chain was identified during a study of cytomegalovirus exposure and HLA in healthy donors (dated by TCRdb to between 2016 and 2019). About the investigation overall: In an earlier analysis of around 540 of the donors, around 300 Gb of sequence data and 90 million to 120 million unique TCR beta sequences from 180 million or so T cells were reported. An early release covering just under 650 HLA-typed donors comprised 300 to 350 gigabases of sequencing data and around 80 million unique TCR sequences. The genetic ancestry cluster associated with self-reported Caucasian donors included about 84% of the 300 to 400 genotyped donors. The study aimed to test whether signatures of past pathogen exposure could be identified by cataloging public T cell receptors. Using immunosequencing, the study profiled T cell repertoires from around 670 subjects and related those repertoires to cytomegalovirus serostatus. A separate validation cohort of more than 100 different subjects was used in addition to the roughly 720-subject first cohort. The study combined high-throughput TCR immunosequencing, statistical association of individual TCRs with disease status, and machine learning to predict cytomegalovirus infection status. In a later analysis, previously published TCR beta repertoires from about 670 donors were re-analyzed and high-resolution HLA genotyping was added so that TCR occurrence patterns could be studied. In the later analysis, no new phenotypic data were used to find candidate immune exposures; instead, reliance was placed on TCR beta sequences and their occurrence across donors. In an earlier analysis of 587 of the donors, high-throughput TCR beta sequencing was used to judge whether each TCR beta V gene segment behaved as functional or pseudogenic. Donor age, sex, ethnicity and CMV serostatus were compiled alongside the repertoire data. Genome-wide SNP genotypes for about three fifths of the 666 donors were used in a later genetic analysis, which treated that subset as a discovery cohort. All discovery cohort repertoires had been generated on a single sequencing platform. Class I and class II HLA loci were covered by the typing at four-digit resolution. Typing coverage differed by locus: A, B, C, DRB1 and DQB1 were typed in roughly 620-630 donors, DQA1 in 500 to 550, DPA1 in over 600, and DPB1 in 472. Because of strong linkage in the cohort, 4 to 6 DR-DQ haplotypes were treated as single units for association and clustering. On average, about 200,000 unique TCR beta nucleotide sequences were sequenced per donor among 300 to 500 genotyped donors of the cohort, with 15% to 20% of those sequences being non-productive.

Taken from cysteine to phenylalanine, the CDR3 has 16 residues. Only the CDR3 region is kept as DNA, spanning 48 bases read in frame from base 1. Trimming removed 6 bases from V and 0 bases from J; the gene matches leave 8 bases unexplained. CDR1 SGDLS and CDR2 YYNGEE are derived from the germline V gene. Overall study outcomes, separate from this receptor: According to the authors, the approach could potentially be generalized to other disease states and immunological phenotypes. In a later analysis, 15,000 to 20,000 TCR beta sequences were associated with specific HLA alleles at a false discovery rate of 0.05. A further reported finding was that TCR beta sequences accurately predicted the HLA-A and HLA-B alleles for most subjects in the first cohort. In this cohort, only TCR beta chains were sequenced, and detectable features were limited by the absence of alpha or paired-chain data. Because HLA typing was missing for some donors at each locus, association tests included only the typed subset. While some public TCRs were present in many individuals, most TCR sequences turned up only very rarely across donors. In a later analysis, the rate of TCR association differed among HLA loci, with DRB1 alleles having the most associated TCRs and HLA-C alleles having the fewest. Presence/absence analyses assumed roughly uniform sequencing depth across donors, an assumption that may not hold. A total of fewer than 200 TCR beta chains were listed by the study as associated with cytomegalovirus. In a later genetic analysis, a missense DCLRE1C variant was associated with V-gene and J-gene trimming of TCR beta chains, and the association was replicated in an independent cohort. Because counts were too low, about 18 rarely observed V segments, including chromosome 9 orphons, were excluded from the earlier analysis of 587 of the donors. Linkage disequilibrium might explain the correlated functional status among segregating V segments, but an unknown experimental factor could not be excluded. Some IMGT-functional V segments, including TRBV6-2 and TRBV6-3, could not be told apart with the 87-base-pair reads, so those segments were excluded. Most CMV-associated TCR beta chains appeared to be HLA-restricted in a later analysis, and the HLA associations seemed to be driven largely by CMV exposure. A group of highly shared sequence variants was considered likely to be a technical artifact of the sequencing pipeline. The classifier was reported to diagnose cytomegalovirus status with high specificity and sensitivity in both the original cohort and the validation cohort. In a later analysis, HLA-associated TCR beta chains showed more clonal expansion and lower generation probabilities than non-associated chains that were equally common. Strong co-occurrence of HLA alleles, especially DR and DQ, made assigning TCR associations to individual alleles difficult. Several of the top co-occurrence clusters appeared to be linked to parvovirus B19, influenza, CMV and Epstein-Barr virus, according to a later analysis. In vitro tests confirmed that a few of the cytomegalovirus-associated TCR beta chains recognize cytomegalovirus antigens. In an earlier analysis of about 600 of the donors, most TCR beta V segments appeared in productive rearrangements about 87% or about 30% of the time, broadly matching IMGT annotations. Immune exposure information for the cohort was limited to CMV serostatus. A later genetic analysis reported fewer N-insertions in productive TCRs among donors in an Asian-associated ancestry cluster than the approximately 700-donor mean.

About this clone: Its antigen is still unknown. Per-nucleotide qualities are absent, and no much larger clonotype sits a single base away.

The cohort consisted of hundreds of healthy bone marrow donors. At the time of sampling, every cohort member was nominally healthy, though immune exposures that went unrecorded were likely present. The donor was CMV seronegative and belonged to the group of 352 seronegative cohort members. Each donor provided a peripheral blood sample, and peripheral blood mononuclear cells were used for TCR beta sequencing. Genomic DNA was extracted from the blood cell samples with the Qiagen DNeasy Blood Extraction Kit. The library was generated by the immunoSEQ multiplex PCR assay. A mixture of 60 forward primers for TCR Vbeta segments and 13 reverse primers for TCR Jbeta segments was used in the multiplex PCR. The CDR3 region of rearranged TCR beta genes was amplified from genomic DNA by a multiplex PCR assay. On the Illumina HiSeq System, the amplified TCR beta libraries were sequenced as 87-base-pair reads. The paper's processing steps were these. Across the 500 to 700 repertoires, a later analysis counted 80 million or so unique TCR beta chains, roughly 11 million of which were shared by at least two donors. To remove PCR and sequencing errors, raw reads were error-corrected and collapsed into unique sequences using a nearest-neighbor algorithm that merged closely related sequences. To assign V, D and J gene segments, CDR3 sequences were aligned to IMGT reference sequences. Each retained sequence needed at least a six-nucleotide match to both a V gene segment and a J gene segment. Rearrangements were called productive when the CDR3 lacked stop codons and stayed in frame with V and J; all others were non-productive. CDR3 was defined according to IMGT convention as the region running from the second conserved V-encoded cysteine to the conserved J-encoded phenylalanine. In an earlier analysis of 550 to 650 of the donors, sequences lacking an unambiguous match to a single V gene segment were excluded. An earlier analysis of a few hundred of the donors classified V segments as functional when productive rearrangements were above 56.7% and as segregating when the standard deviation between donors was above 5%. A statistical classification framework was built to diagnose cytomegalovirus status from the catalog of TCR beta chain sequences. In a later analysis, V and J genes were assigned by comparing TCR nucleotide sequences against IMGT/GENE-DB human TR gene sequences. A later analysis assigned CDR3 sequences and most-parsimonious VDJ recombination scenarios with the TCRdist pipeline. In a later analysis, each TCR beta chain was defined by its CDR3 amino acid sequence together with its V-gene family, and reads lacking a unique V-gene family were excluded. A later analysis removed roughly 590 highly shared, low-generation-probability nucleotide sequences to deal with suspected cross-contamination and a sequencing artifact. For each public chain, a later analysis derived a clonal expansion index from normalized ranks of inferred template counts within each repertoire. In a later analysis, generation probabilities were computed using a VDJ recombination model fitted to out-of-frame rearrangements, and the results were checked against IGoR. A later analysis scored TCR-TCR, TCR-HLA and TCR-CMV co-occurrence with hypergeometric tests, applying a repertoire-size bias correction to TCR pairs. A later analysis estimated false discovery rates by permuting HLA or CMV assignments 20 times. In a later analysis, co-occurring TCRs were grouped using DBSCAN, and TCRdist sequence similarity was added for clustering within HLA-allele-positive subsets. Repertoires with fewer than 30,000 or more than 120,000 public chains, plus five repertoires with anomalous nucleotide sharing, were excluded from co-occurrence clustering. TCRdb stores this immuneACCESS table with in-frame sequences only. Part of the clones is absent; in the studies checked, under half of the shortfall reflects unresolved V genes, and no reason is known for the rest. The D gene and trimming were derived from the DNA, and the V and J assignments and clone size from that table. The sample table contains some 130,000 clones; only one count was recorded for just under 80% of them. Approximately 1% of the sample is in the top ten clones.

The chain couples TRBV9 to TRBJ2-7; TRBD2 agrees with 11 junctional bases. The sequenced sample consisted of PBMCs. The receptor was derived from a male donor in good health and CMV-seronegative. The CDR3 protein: CASNSSGGTFSYEQYF. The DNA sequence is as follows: TGTGCCAGCAACTCTAGCGGGGGGACCTTCTCCTACGAGCAGTACTTC. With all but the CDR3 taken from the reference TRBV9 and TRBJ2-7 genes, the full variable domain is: DSGVTQTPKHLITATGQRVTLRCSPRSGDLSVYWYQQSLDQGLQFLIQYYNGEERAKGNILERFSAQQFPDLHSELNLSSLELGDSALYFCASNSSGGTFSYEQYFGPGTRLTVT.